What follows are 10 T cell receptor beta chains derived from one specimen sequenced in a study of T cell repertoires in cytomegalovirus infection. TCRdb reanalysed the reads using MiXCR and keeps one entry per CDR3 protein. The sample gives 200,000 to 300,000 distinct CDR3 sequences, 9% to 15% of which show up once; 1.5% to 2% is in the top ten. Sequenced material: PBMCs. These receptors came from a human donor in good health (CMV status not recorded). Some clones in this sample may be carry-over from other donors' samples.

This clonotype occurred many times. This chain joins TRBV20-1 and TRBJ2-5; 7 bases line up with TRBD1. The CDR3 consists of 14 residues. J lost 5 bases, V lost 6 bases, and 12 bases had no gene match. Germline CDR1 DFQATT, CDR2 SNEGSKA (reference sequence). DNA for the CDR3: TGCAGTGCAAACGCAGGGACAGCCGGGGAGACCCAGTACTTC. Protein sequence: CSANAGTAGETQYF.

This clonotype was recorded a few times. The V gene is TRBV12-3 or TRBV12-4, the J gene TRBJ2-7; TRBD1 is a possible D gene (6 bases). Trimming stripped 7 bases from V and 3 bases from J, with 19 bases between. The CDR3 extends over 15 amino acids. The chain's CDR3 is CASTFDQGPIYEQYF. CDR3 sequence (DNA): TGTGCCAGCACCTTTGACCAGGGGCCGATCTACGAGCAGTACTTC.

This clonotype was observed at least ten times. The chain links TRBV12-3 or TRBV12-4 to TRBJ2-2; D perhaps matches TRBD2 (5 bases). V was cut by 6 bases and J by 4 bases, with 18 bases left in between. The CDR3 is 16 amino acids. CDR3: CASSSPRRLSTGELFF. In DNA, the CDR3 is TGTGCCAGCAGCTCCCCCAGGAGGTTGAGCACCGGGGAGCTGTTTTTT.

V is TRBV20-1 and J is TRBJ2-6, with a weak D call TRBD2 (6 bases). Trimming took off 5 bases at V and 0 bases at J, with 14 bases between the two ends. The germline CDR1 and CDR2 sequences are DFQATT and SNEGSKA (reference sequence). The CDR3 extends over 16 amino acids. CDR3 region: CSAAGLRDSGANVLTF. Written as DNA, the CDR3 is TGCAGTGCTGCGGGACTCCGGGACTCTGGGGCCAACGTCCTGACTTTC.

This clonotype was seen many times. CDR3 coding DNA: TGCAGTGCTAGAGTAAGCTCCTACGAGCAGTACTTC. Its translation is CSARVSSYEQYF. V and J are TRBV20-1 and TRBJ2-7; no firm D call. The germline V gene has CDR1 DFQATT and CDR2 SNEGSKA (reference sequence). The germline V and J ends were trimmed by 1 base and 0 bases, with 4 bases remaining between them. There are 12 residues in the CDR3.

In regard to this clonotype: Since a much larger clone is just one base distant, this may be a read error. The chain uses TRBV18 and TRBJ2-3, with 7 bases matching TRBD1. The CDR3 is 14 residues long. Germline lookup yields CDR1 KGHSH and CDR2 LQKENI. The V and J ends lost 5 bases and 4 bases, in that order; junction bases with no gene match: 6. DNA of the CDR3: TGTGCCAGCTCAGCCGACAGGGCCCCAGATACGCAGTATTTT. Encoded protein: CASSADRAPDTQYF.

This clonotype was seen ten or more times. The chain carries TRBV6-6 and TRBJ2-7, with a tentative D call TRBD1 (8 bases). Trimming cost V 6 bases and J 3 bases, with 18 bases left between them. CDR1 and CDR2 from the germline V gene are MNHNY and SVGAGI (reference sequence). The CDR3 loop spans 15 amino acids. The CDR3 loop is CASRSGTGEGYEQYF. The CDR3, as DNA: TGTGCCAGCAGAAGCGGGACAGGAGAGGGCTACGAGCAGTACTTC.

This clonotype showed up many times. The J gene is TRBJ2-4, the V gene TRBV7-2; D might be TRBD1 or TRBD2, each matching 5 bases. The CDR3 runs to 16 residues. Germline lookup yields CDR1 SGHTA and CDR2 FQGNSA. V lost 1 base and J 9 bases, leaving 19 bases between the germline ends. Here the CDR3 reads CASSLGGSTSSGIQYF. CDR3 bases: TGTGCCAGCAGCTTAGGGGGGTCGACAAGCTCGGGCATTCAGTACTTC.

The chain uses TRBV2 and TRBJ2-3, with unresolved D. With 4 bases removed from V and 4 bases from J, the gap between germline ends came to 18 bases. This CDR3 comprises 16 residues. Germline assignment: CDR1 SNHLY and CDR2 FYNNEI. CDR3 coding DNA: TGTGCCAGCAGTGTTTTTAATGAGCCAGGAGCAGATACGCAGTATTTT. Protein: CASSVFNEPGADTQYF.

The V gene is TRBV20-1, the J gene TRBJ2-7; 14 bases line up with TRBD2. The CDR3 length is 14 residues. Germline CDR1 is DFQATT and CDR2 is SNEGSKA (reference sequence). After removal of 1 base from V and 4 bases from J, the junction contained 0 bases not matched to a gene. This chain's CDR3 is CSARGTSGRYEQYF. DNA for the CDR3: TGCAGTGCTAGAGGGACTAGCGGGAGGTACGAGCAGTACTTC.